The rows below give T cell receptor beta chains drawn from one sample of a study of T cells in Graves' hyperthyroidism and ophthalmopathy. TCRdb independently ran MiXCR on the multiplex PCR reads; one entry per CDR3 protein. The sample comprises about half a million distinct CDR3 sequences, around 16% of which are singletons, and about 29% rests with the top ten. The sample taken for sequencing was blood. These TCRs come from a woman in her thirties with Graves' ophthalmopathy. Both conserved end residues are part of each CDR3. The D gene is left open where the match is weak. For some rows the clone size is stated as once, few or many, or as a class when expanded; others skip it.

>.|13|many|TRBV11-2|TRBJ2-7
CASCRRAGDQQYF
TGTGCCAGCTGTCGGAGGGCCGGAGATCAGCAGTACTTC
>TRBD1|14|few|TRBV12-3/TRBV12-4|TRBJ1-6
CASSLQGARSPLHF
TGTGCCAGCAGCCTACAGGGGGCGCGATCACCCCTCCACTTT
>.|14|many|TRBV6-1|TRBJ2-7
CASSAPGLTGTRYF
TGTGCCAGCAGTGCCCCCGGACTAACTGGCACGAGGTACTTC
>TRBD1|14|.|TRBV28|TRBJ2-1
CASSRTGDLNEQLF
TGTGCCAGCAGCCGGACAGGGGATCTCAATGAGCAGCTCTTC
>.|14|many|TRBV6-5|TRBJ2-1
CASSYSIGTVEQFF
TGTGCCAGCAGTTACTCGATTGGAACCGTTGAGCAGTTCTTC
>TRBD2|16|.|TRBV5-1|TRBJ2-1
CASSLVAGLVSNEQFF
TGCGCCAGCAGCTTGGTAGCGGGACTAGTCTCCAATGAGCAGTTCTTC
>.|14|few|TRBV24-1|TRBJ2-1
CATSDFGSYNEQFF
TGTGCCACCAGTGATTTCGGCTCCTACAATGAGCAGTTCTTC
>TRBD2|16|many|TRBV28|TRBJ2-7
CASSLGAGGYSYEQYF
TGTGCCAGCAGTTTAGGCGCGGGAGGGTACTCCTACGAGCAGTACTTC
>TRBD1|16|few|TRBV19|TRBJ1-1
CASSIPIDRASTEAFF
TGTGCCAGTAGTATCCCTATCGACAGGGCGAGCACTGAAGCTTTCTTT
>TRBD1|15|many|TRBV2|TRBJ2-2
CASRMTGGDTGELFF
TGTGCCAGCAGGATGACAGGGGGCGACACCGGGGAGCTGTTTTTT
>.|14|.|TRBV6-1|TRBJ2-3
CASSSLSTADTQYF
TGTGCCAGCAGTTCCCTCAGCACCGCAGATACGCAGTATTTT
>TRBD2|13|many|TRBV29-1|TRBJ2-1
CSVDPPRGGEQFF
TGCAGCGTTGATCCGCCTAGGGGAGGGGAGCAGTTCTTC
>TRBD2|15|many|TRBV29-1|TRBJ2-2
CSVVPGTSGPGELFF
TGCAGCGTTGTCCCCGGGACTAGCGGCCCCGGGGAGCTGTTTTTT
>TRBD1|14|many|TRBV19|TRBJ2-5
CASSRTGSGETQYF
TGTGCCAGCAGTCGGACAGGGTCGGGAGAGACCCAGTACTTC
>.|14|few|TRBV6-2/TRBV6-3|TRBJ2-5
CASSYSMSEETQYF
TGTGCCAGCAGTTACTCGATGTCAGAAGAGACCCAGTACTTC
>.|12|few|TRBV18|TRBJ1-3
CASSPQGNTTYF
TGTGCCAGCTCACCACAAGGAAACACCACATATTTT
>TRBD1|16|many|TRBV29-1|TRBJ2-5
CSVDGLQGVGAETQYF
TGCAGCGTCGATGGGTTACAGGGGGTAGGGGCAGAGACCCAGTACTTC
>.|15|many|TRBV11-2|TRBJ2-3
CASSLVLGGTDTQYF
TGTGCCAGCAGCTTAGTGTTAGGGGGCACAGATACGCAGTATTTT
>TRBD2|16|.|TRBV19|TRBJ2-1
CATRDSAGGRYNEQFF
TGTGCCACTCGGGACTCAGCGGGAGGGAGGTACAATGAGCAGTTCTTC
>.|15|few|TRBV10-3|TRBJ1-1
CAISAPPIGNTEAFF
TGTGCCATCAGTGCCCCACCGATAGGGAACACTGAAGCTTTCTTT
>.|15|.|TRBV5-8|TRBJ2-7
CASSAVAGLSYEQYF
TGTGCCAGCTCCGCGGTCGCAGGGCTATCCTACGAGCAGTACTTC
>TRBD1|20|.|TRBV14|TRBJ1-5
CASSQDGFRDRGEGNQPQHF
TGTGCCAGCAGCCAAGATGGTTTCCGGGACAGGGGAGAAGGCAATCAGCCCCAGCATTTT
>.|13|.|TRBV20-1|TRBJ2-7
CSARAGTTYEQYF
TGCAGTGCTAGAGCCGGGACAACCTACGAGCAGTACTTC
>TRBD2|16|.|TRBV6-1|TRBJ2-3
CASSPLTGGDTDTQYF
TGTGCCAGCAGCCCTCTTACGGGAGGAGACACAGATACGCAGTATTTT
>TRBD1|16|.|TRBV20-1|TRBJ2-5
CSARDRRTGGPGTQYF
TGCAGTGCTAGAGATCGTCGGACAGGGGGCCCAGGGACCCAGTACTTC
>.|12|many|TRBV5-1|TRBJ2-5
CASHDTSETQYF
TGCGCCAGCCATGATACGAGCGAGACCCAGTACTTC
>.|15|.|TRBV9|TRBJ1-1
CASSVDYRTNTEAFF
TGTGCCAGCAGCGTAGATTACAGGACAAACACTGAAGCTTTCTTT
>TRBD2|18|.|TRBV10-3|TRBJ2-3
CAISPGLAGGPIGDTQYF
TGTGCCATCAGCCCGGGGCTAGCGGGAGGCCCTATTGGAGATACGCAGTATTTT
>.|14|.|TRBV28|TRBJ1-1
CASSQQGGNTEAFF
TGTGCCAGCAGTCAACAGGGTGGGAACACTGAAGCTTTCTTT
>TRBD2|15|many|TRBV27|TRBJ2-2
CASSFQREKTGELFF
TGTGCCAGCAGTTTCCAGCGGGAGAAAACCGGGGAGCTGTTTTTT
>.|16|.|TRBV5-5|TRBJ2-1
CASSLVWPWRKETQFF
TGTGCCAGCAGCTTGGTTTGGCCCTGGAGGAAAGAGACCCAGTTCTTC
>.|12|few|TRBV29-1|TRBJ2-7
CSVTPTGYEQYF
TGCAGCGTCACTCCCACGGGCTACGAGCAGTACTTC
>TRBD1|16|few|TRBV9|TRBJ2-1
CASSVSWQGAYNEQFF
TGTGCCAGCAGCGTATCCTGGCAGGGGGCCTACAATGAGCAGTTCTTC
>TRBD2|16|many|TRBV12-3/TRBV12-4|TRBJ2-3
CASSLFSGRPTDTQYF
TGTGCCAGCAGTTTATTTAGCGGGAGGCCCACAGATACGCAGTATTTT
>TRBD1|14|few|TRBV6-2/TRBV6-3|TRBJ2-2
CASRDRASTGELFF
TGTGCCAGCAGGGACAGGGCCTCCACCGGGGAGCTGTTTTTT
>TRBD2|17|many|TRBV18|TRBJ2-4
CASSPPGLAGEGYIQYF
TGTGCCAGCTCACCCCCGGGACTAGCGGGAGAAGGGTACATTCAGTACTTC
>.|11|few|TRBV19|TRBJ1-2
CASSTADGYTF
TGTGCCAGTAGTACCGCAGATGGCTACACCTTC
>.|14|many|TRBV3-1|TRBJ2-1
CASSWDVAYNEQFF
TGTGCCAGCAGCTGGGACGTTGCCTACAATGAGCAGTTCTTC
>TRBD1|15|many|TRBV7-3|TRBJ1-1
CASSSPGTANTEAFF
TGTGCCAGCAGCTCTCCAGGGACAGCGAACACTGAAGCTTTCTTT
>.|14|many|TRBV2|TRBJ2-5
CASSLGDLEETQYF
TGTGCCAGCAGTCTTGGGGACTTGGAAGAGACCCAGTACTTC
>.|14|.|TRBV9|TRBJ1-2
CASSPRTRDYGYTF
TGTGCCAGCAGCCCAAGGACACGAGATTATGGCTACACCTTC
>.|13|.|TRBV10-3|TRBJ2-5
CAISELQEETQYF
TGTGCCATCAGTGAGTTGCAGGAAGAGACCCAGTACTTC
>.|12|many|TRBV28|TRBJ1-1
CASTFGGRQAFF
TGTGCCAGCACCTTTGGGGGGAGACAAGCTTTCTTT
>.|16|.|TRBV5-8|TRBJ2-3
CASRMWGQRVPDTQYF
TGTGCCAGCAGGATGTGGGGCCAAAGGGTTCCAGATACGCAGTATTTT
>.|12|few|TRBV29-1|TRBJ2-7
CSVEGSPYEQYF
TGCAGCGTTGAGGGCTCCCCCTACGAGCAGTACTTC
>.|17|.|TRBV3-1|TRBJ1-2
CASSHSHGTSGYYGYTF
TGTGCCAGCAGCCACTCTCACGGGACATCTGGATACTATGGCTACACCTTC
>.|15|.|TRBV11-1|TRBJ2-5
CASSYAGQLVQTQYF
TGTGCCAGCAGCTACGCGGGACAGCTCGTGCAGACCCAGTACTTC
>.|13|few|TRBV6-1|TRBJ2-7
CASKRGLAYEQYF
TGTGCCAGCAAACGAGGGTTGGCCTACGAGCAGTACTTC
>.|16|few|TRBV7-2|TRBJ1-6
CASSATGWLVNSPLHF
TGTGCCAGCAGCGCAACAGGGTGGCTAGTTAATTCACCCCTCCACTTT
>.|16|many|TRBV2|TRBJ1-6
CASGSRRVANNSPLHF
TGTGCCAGCGGGTCGAGACGGGTCGCAAATAATTCACCCCTCCACTTT
>TRBD1|16|many|TRBV6-5|TRBJ2-2
CASSYTGTEFTGELFF
TGTGCCAGCAGTTACACCGGGACAGAATTCACCGGGGAGCTGTTTTTT
>TRBD1|14|many|TRBV28|TRBJ2-7
CASSFPTGTYEQYF
TGTGCCAGCAGTTTCCCGACAGGGACCTACGAGCAGTACTTC
>.|12|many|TRBV28|TRBJ2-7
CASRSYIYEQYF
TGTGCCAGCCGAAGCTATATTTACGAGCAGTACTTC
>.|12|.|TRBV12-3/TRBV12-4|TRBJ2-1
CASTLGYNEQFF
TGTGCCAGCACCCTCGGGTACAATGAGCAGTTCTTC
>.|15|few|TRBV12-3/TRBV12-4|TRBJ2-1
CASSSFMGSYNEQFF
TGTGCCAGCAGTTCATTCATGGGCTCCTACAATGAGCAGTTCTTC
>.|13|once|TRBV25-1|TRBJ1-1
CASSRERYTEAFF
TGTGCCAGCAGCAGGGAAAGGTACACTGAAGCTTTCTTT
>TRBD1|17|.|TRBV5-6|TRBJ2-6
CATGVGTGVSGANVLTF
TGTGCGACCGGGGTTGGGACAGGGGTCTCTGGGGCCAACGTCCTGACTTTC